The source of this T cell receptor beta chain is a study of blood T cells in healthy people across ages. Study-level points and caveats: With age, beta diversity per million T cells declined roughly linearly, significantly by roughly 40. With donor CMV status unknown, expanded clonotype changes were possibly confounded.

It was with a sample-barcoded 5' primer and a J-beta primer mix that a second PCR of roughly 7 to 12 cycles was run. TCRdb called the 5' RACE reads again in MiXCR, with one record for every CDR3 protein. The sample includes some 1,500,000 distinct CDR3 sequences, roughly two fifths of them seen just once. This clonotype has just a few counts. Its antigen is undetermined. The CDR3 totals 12 residues. Per the germline V gene, CDR1 is SQVTM and CDR2 is ANQGSEA. V was cut by 6 bases and J by 3 bases, with 11 bases left in between. V usage is TRBV29-1 and J usage is TRBJ1-2; tentatively, D is TRBD1 (5 bases). The sequence derives from a woman aged 18-29 years in good health. The source material was blood. The chain's CDR3 is CSVADTDYGYTF. The CDR3 DNA reads TGCAGCGTGGCGGACACCGACTATGGCTACACCTTC.